This TCR beta chain is from a study of radiotherapy plus CTLA-4 blockade in lung cancer. Notes on the study in general: Researchers report tumor-derived TCR clones expanding in blood after radiotherapy plus ipilimumab. The best predictor of response was reported to be early blood T cell clone dynamics, with interferon-beta.

Only in-frame clones appear in the TCRdb table, and some are missing; sequencing was by immunoSEQ multiplex PCR. The table lists about 64,000 clones, 70% to 80% of them singletons. Concerning this clone: Its antigen is not known.

The CDR3 totals 16 residues. CDR1 and CDR2 (germline): SGDLS, YYNGEE. The junction had 7 bases not matched to a gene; V was cut back by 0 bases and J by 6 bases. Those with chemo-refractory metastatic non-small-cell lung cancer were treated with focal radiation combined with CTLA-4 blockade using ipilimumab. This specimen consisted of peripheral blood, obtained from a patient treated with radiotherapy plus ipilimumab. The chain combines TRBV9 with TRBJ2-3; 10 nucleotides agree with TRBD2. This receptor was identified in a human donor with non-small cell lung cancer whose response to radiotherapy plus ipilimumab could not be evaluated. This chain's CDR3 is CASSVAPPGLADTQYF. DNA of the CDR3: TGTGCCAGCAGCGTAGCGCCCCCGGGACTAGCGGATACGCAGTATTTT. Based on the CDR3 plus reference TRBV9 and TRBJ2-3, the full variable domain is DSGVTQTPKHLITATGQRVTLRCSPRSGDLSVYWYQQSLDQGLQFLIQYYNGEERAKGNILERFSAQQFPDLHSELNLSSLELGDSALYFCASSVAPPGLADTQYFGPGTRLTVL.